This T cell receptor beta chain was sequenced for a study of long-term antiretroviral therapy in people with HIV. Overall study findings and caveats: Collection of the blood, which took place between the mid-2000s and the late 2010s, possibly occurred under older ART regimens. HIV repertoires had narrower CDR3 length ranges than controls.

CDR3 length: 15 residues. Germline V gene sequence: CDR1 MGHRA, CDR2 YSYEKL. The ends were cut back, 3 bases at V and 5 bases at J, with 17 bases in the middle. On this clone itself: No antigen is known for it.

The assay used was immunoSEQ (version v3.0), run at survey level. Using immunoSEQ multiplex PCR, the repertoire was profiled, and TCRdb retains in-frame clones only, with some absent. The sample carries some 25,000 clones, approximately 82% recorded once. Everyone in the study who had HIV was treated in the United States. Until DNA extraction, the samples held between 1-10 million cryopreserved PBMC. The rearrangement uses TRBV4-1 and TRBJ2-7; D uncertain. This TCR was recovered from a man between 18 and 29 years old with HIV. The sequencing here drew on unsorted PBMCs, taken 3 years after starting antiretroviral therapy. As DNA, the CDR3 is TGCGCCAGCAGCCACCATCCGACCCGCCCCGACGAGCAGTACTTC. This translates into CASSHHPTRPDEQYF.